The 10 T cell receptor beta chains below all came from one sample that was sequenced in a study of T cells in Graves' hyperthyroidism and ophthalmopathy. The CDR3 regions of TCR beta were amplified from RNA transcripts. The TCR CDR3 first-round RT-PCR relied on the HTBI primer set. TCRdb itself ran the multiplex PCR reads through MiXCR, one entry per CDR3 protein. Among 500,000 to 600,000 distinct CDR3 sequences, roughly 50% were seen once, and the ten largest hold approximately 7.5%. Material for sequencing was peripheral blood or thyroid tissue (not recorded which). The receptors were gathered from a young woman with Graves' hyperthyroidism.

This clonotype was seen more than once but under ten times. The rearrangement joins TRBV12-3 or TRBV12-4 to TRBJ2-7; D gene unclear. The germline V and J ends were trimmed by 4 bases and 5 bases, with 21 bases remaining between them. CDR3 length equals 16 residues. The CDR3 loop reads CASSYSRGDWSNEQYF. DNA of the CDR3: TGTGCCAGCAGTTACTCTCGCGGTGACTGGTCGAACGAGCAGTACTTC.

The CDR3 DNA follows: TGTGCCAGCAGTGAACTAGCGGGAGGTGAGCTGTTTTTT. Protein sequence: CASSELAGGELFF. The chain carries TRBV2 and TRBJ2-2, with TRBD2 identical over 11 bases. This CDR3 spans 13 amino acids. CDR1 and CDR2 from the germline V gene are SNHLY and FYNNEI. With 2 bases clipped from V and 11 bases from J, the junction kept 1 base outside the gene matches.

Ten or more counts support this clonotype. V and J are TRBV29-1 and TRBJ1-5, with 9 bases lining up with TRBD1. The CDR3 is 16 amino acids. CDR1 is SQVTM, CDR2 ANQGSEA, per germline. The V gene end was trimmed by 5 bases and the J gene end by 3 bases; junction bases not matched to a gene: 11. The CDR3 region has the DNA TGCAGCGTTAAGACAGGGGGAGTGGGTAACAATCAGCCCCAGCATTTT. This gives the protein CSVKTGGVGNNQPQHF.

Of note for this clonotype: This clone may be a read error of a much larger clone one base away. This sequence joins TRBV11-1 and TRBJ2-7; either TRBD1 or TRBD2 may fit D (5 bases each). V was cut by 5 bases and J by 7 bases, with 15 bases left in between. Germline CDR1 SGHAT, CDR2 FQDESV (reference sequence). This CDR3 region has 13 residues. CDR3 region: CASSVGAEFEQYF. The DNA for the CDR3 is TGTGCCAGCAGCGTCGGGGCTGAGTTTGAGCAGTACTTC.

In its sample, this clonotype was seen many times. This rearrangement joins TRBV20-1 to TRBJ2-7; D may be TRBD1 (7 bases). This CDR3 has 14 residues. V dropped 1 base and J dropped 8 bases, with 18 bases sitting between them. CDR1 is DFQATT and CDR2 is SNEGSKA in the germline V gene (reference sequence). In DNA form, the CDR3 reads TGCAGTGCTAGAGGGGGTCAGGGGGGTAGGAAGCAGTACTTC. Encoded protein: CSARGGQGGRKQYF.

V gene TRBV24-1 combines with J gene TRBJ1-3; D might be TRBD1 (6 bases). CDR1 is KGHDR, CDR2 SFDVKD, per germline. Trimming removed 2 bases at V and 0 bases at J, with 10 bases between. This CDR3 has 16 residues. The CDR3 nucleotides read TGTGCCACCAGTGATTGCCGGGACATCTCTGGAAACACCATATATTTT. Protein sequence: CATSDCRDISGNTIYF.

In its sample, this clonotype was seen many times. This rearrangement joins TRBV10-3 to TRBJ1-2, with D possibly being TRBD1 (5 bases). The CDR3 covers 15 residues. Germline V gives CDR1 ENHRY, CDR2 SYGVKD. V was shortened by 4 bases and J by 3 bases, with 15 bases between the two germline ends. This chain's CDR3 is CAISGVRERDYGYTF. As DNA, the CDR3 is TGTGCCATCAGTGGTGTCAGGGAGCGCGACTATGGCTACACCTTC.

A remark on this clonotype: This may be a read error: a much more frequent sequence differs by one nucleotide. The chain carries TRBV2 and TRBJ2-7; a weak D match, TRBD1 (6 bases). V lost 5 bases and J 0 bases, leaving 11 bases between the germline ends. The germline CDR1 and CDR2 sequences are SNHLY and FYNNEI. This CDR3 is built from 14 residues. The CDR3 sequence: CASSRTESSYEQYF. The CDR3 DNA is TGTGCCAGCAGTCGGACAGAGAGCTCCTACGAGCAGTACTTC.

The chain combines TRBV2 with TRBJ1-4, with TRBD1 identical over 11 bases. Per germline, CDR1 SNHLY and CDR2 FYNNEI. The CDR3 consists of 14 residues. Trimming took 8 bases from V and 7 from J; bases not matched to a gene: 6. CDR3 DNA: TGTGCCAGCGTCCCCGGGACAGGGGGTGAAAAACTGTTTTTT. It codes for CASVPGTGGEKLFF.

In this sample, this clonotype turned up once. This chain uses TRBV5-1 with TRBJ1-3, with TRBD1 matching over 8 bases. CDR1 is SGHRS, CDR2 YFSETQ, per germline. This CDR3 contains 17 residues. J gave up 4 bases and V 0 bases, and 9 bases lay outside the gene matches. The CDR3 spells CASSLADRGQGGNTIYF. The CDR3 DNA reads TGCGCCAGCAGCTTGGCCGATAGAGGACAGGGAGGAAACACCATATATTTT. Full variable domain (missing parts from reference TRBV5-1 and TRBJ1-3): KAGVTQTPRYLIKTRGQQVTLSCSPISGHRSVSWYQQTPGQGLQFLFEYFSETQRNKGNFPGRFSGRQFSNSRSEMNVSTLELGDSALYLCASSLADRGQGGNTIYFGEGSWLTVV.